Below, 10 T cell receptor beta chains from the same sample are listed, as sequenced in a study of OX40 agonist ivuxolimab in advanced cancers. Here immunoSEQ multiplex PCR was the method, and the copy in TCRdb shows in-frame clones only, minus some. The data hold fewer than 85,000 clones, with approximately 80% observed a single time. Sequenced here: CD4+ or CD8+ T cells sorted from blood, sampled in a trial of the OX40 agonist ivuxolimab. These TCRs come from an adult with an advanced solid tumor such as melanoma, head and neck, liver or kidney cancer.

V gene TRBV5-4 combines with J gene TRBJ1-2; D possibly corresponds to TRBD1 (6 bases). V was pared by 5 bases and J by 3 bases, with 11 bases between. This CDR3 has 13 amino acids. Germline loops: CDR1 SGHNT, CDR2 YYREEE (reference sequence). The CDR3 is CASSRTVDYGYTF. CDR3 DNA sequence: TGTGCCAGCAGTCGGACAGTGGACTATGGCTACACCTTC. The full variable domain, rest sourced from reference TRBV5-4 and TRBJ1-2, is ETGVTQSPTHLIKTRGQQVTLRCSSQSGHNTVSWYQQALGQGPQFIFQYYREEENGRGNFPPRFSGLQFPNYSSELNVNALELDDSALYLCASSRTVDYGYTFGSGTRLTVV.

The chain combines TRBV20-1 with TRBJ2-1; D gene unclear. This CDR3 has 11 amino acids. CDR1 DFQATT and CDR2 SNEGSKA come from the germline V gene (reference sequence). Trimming left V 4 bases short and J 12 bases short, with 13 bases between. The CDR3 sequence: CSAIGRRRQFF. CDR3 nucleotide sequence: TGCAGTGCTATTGGGCGACGGCGGCAGTTCTTC.

This chain connects TRBV5-4 to TRBJ1-5; 9 positions match TRBD1. CDR1 and CDR2 from the germline V gene are SGHNT and YYREEE (reference sequence). With 4 bases clipped from V and 4 bases from J, the junction kept 9 bases outside the gene matches. The CDR3 sequence is 16 residues long. CDR3 residues: CASSLMTGGQNQPQHF. The CDR3 DNA follows: TGTGCCAGCAGCCTTATGACAGGGGGGCAAAATCAGCCCCAGCATTTT. Variable domain in full (rest from reference TRBV5-4 and TRBJ1-5): ETGVTQSPTHLIKTRGQQVTLRCSSQSGHNTVSWYQQALGQGPQFIFQYYREEENGRGNFPPRFSGLQFPNYSSELNVNALELDDSALYLCASSLMTGGQNQPQHFGDGTRLSIL.

The chain combines TRBV4-2 with TRBJ2-3, with 9 bases identical to TRBD2. CDR3 length: 16 residues. The V and J ends lost 0 bases and 6 bases, in that order; junction bases with no gene match: 7. Germline V gene sequence: CDR1 LGHNA, CDR2 YNFKEQ. The CDR3 DNA reads as TGTGCCAGCAGCCAAGACGAGCGGGGGGCAGGGGATACGCAGTATTTT. This codes for CASSQDERGAGDTQYF.

The chain joins TRBV7-9 to TRBJ2-5; 13 bases fit TRBD2. The CDR3 covers 16 residues. Germline V gives CDR1 SEHNR, CDR2 FQNEAQ (reference sequence). Trimming took 5 bases from V and 3 from J; bases not matched to a gene: 6. The CDR3: CASSTFGLAGEETQYF. DNA for the CDR3: TGTGCCAGCAGCACCTTCGGACTAGCGGGGGAAGAGACCCAGTACTTC.

The chain employs TRBV7-9 and TRBJ2-1; D uncertain. Deletions cut 5 bases from V and 6 bases from J, with 11 bases between. In germline, CDR1 is SEHNR, CDR2 FQNEAQ (reference sequence). The CDR3 is made up of 13 amino acids. The chain's CDR3 is CASSQGLLNEQFF. The DNA of the CDR3 is TGTGCCAGCAGCCAAGGGCTACTCAATGAGCAGTTCTTC.

This chain links TRBV2 with TRBJ1-4; TRBD1 matches at 11 bases. After removal of 6 bases from V and 2 bases from J, the junction contained 8 bases not matched to a gene. The CDR3 spans 17 residues. The germline V gene has CDR1 SNHLY and CDR2 FYNNEI. CDR3 sequence: CASRVGQGVSTNEKLFF. The CDR3 DNA sequence: TGTGCCAGCAGGGTGGGACAGGGGGTATCGACTAATGAAAAACTGTTTTTT. The full variable domain, with the rest looked up from reference TRBV2 and TRBJ1-4, is EPEVTQTPSHQVTQMGQEVILRCVPISNHLYFYWYRQILGQKVEFLVSFYNNEISEKSEIFDDQFSVERPDGSNFTLKIRSTKLEDSAMYFCASRVGQGVSTNEKLFFGSGTQLSVL.

The chain carries TRBV7-8 and TRBJ2-7, with D possibly matching TRBD1 (6 bases). The CDR3 totals 14 residues. Germline loops: CDR1 SGHVS, CDR2 FQNEAQ. V lost 1 base and J 0 bases, leaving 7 bases between the germline ends. CDR3 sequence reads: CASSLGQASYEQYF. As DNA, the CDR3 is TGTGCCAGCAGCTTAGGACAGGCCTCCTACGAGCAGTACTTC.

The rearrangement joins TRBV14 to TRBJ1-3, with D unclear. This CDR3 region has 15 residues. Germline CDR1 reads SGHDN; CDR2 reads FVKESK. Deletions cut 4 bases from V and 0 bases from J, with 10 bases between. The CDR3 reads CASSLSGLSGNTIYF. For the CDR3, the DNA is TGTGCCAGCAGCCTCAGCGGACTCTCTGGAAACACCATATATTTT.

This chain joins TRBV6-6 and TRBJ1-6; 7 positions match TRBD1. J gave up 5 bases and V 6 bases, and 7 bases lay outside the gene matches. Per germline, CDR1 MNHNY and CDR2 SVGAGI (reference sequence). CDR3 length: 15 amino acids. In DNA form, the CDR3 reads TGTGCCAGCAGCCCGAGGGGGCCCCATAATTCACCCCTCCACTTT. Protein product: CASSPRGPHNSPLHF.